This T cell receptor (beta chain) was captured by sequencing in a study of response to subunit inactivated influenza vaccine. Per the germline V gene, CDR1 is MNHNY and CDR2 is SVGAGI (reference sequence). The ends were cut back, 2 bases at V and 0 bases at J, with 4 bases in the middle. The CDR3 totals 13 residues. TCRdb analysed the RT-PCR reads with MiXCR anew, one entry per CDR3 protein. This table has 490,000 or so distinct CDR3 sequences, approximately 7.7% appearing once. There are a few counts of this clonotype. The chain employs TRBV6-6 and TRBJ2-5, with D hard to call. Here the sequenced sample was PBMCs from blood, taken around 25 months after vaccination. This clonotype was sampled from a man aged 45-69 years who received an inactivated influenza vaccine. The CDR3 DNA sequence: TGTGCCAGCAGTTACCCAGACCAAGAGACCCAGTACTTC. Its protein product is CASSYPDQETQYF.